This is a list of T cell receptor beta chains from one sample in a study of beta chain features in type 1 diabetes. TCRdb's copy holds only in-frame clones and misses some; the assay was immunoSEQ multiplex PCR. The sample has approximately 38,000 clones, approximately 49% seen once. The sample consisted of central memory CD4+ T cells from blood. The receptors come from a woman aged 18-29 years in good health. CDR3s include the opening cysteine and the closing phenylalanine or tryptophan. D genes are given only for firm matches. For some rows the clone size is stated as once, few or many, or as a class when expanded; others skip it.

clone_size: -
d_call: TRBD1
v_call: TRBV5-6
j_call: TRBJ2-1
cdr3_nt: TGTGCCAGCAGCTTGGAAGGACAGGGTTTGGCTGAGCAGTTCTTC
cdr3_aa: CASSLEGQGLAEQFF

clone_size: once
d_call: -
v_call: TRBV14
j_call: TRBJ2-7
cdr3_nt: TGTGCCAGCAGCCTGGGGCAGGGGTCGTACGAGCAGTACTTC
cdr3_aa: CASSLGQGSYEQYF

clone_size: -
d_call: -
v_call: TRBV6-1
j_call: TRBJ1-5
cdr3_nt: TGTGCCAGCAGTGCCCCGGCGGGACTTACTCATCAGCCCCAGCATTTT
cdr3_aa: CASSAPAGLTHQPQHF

clone_size: few
d_call: TRBD2
v_call: TRBV2
j_call: TRBJ2-1
cdr3_nt: TGTGCCAGCAGTGAGACTAGCGGGAGGATCAGTGGTGAGCAGTTCTTC
cdr3_aa: CASSETSGRISGEQFF

clone_size: -
d_call: -
v_call: TRBV11-2
j_call: TRBJ2-1
cdr3_nt: TGTGCCAGCAGGCCCGGGGTCAACAATGAGCAGTTCTTC
cdr3_aa: CASRPGVNNEQFF

clone_size: few
d_call: -
v_call: TRBV19
j_call: TRBJ1-5
cdr3_nt: TGTGCCAGTAGTATAGGAGGCAAAGTGGAACAGCCCCAGCATTTT
cdr3_aa: CASSIGGKVEQPQHF

clone_size: few
d_call: TRBD1
v_call: TRBV6-5
j_call: TRBJ1-2
cdr3_nt: TGTGCCAGCAGTTCGAAACAGGGGGCGGGGTATGGCTACACCTTC
cdr3_aa: CASSSKQGAGYGYTF

clone_size: once
d_call: TRBD1
v_call: TRBV7-9
j_call: TRBJ1-2
cdr3_nt: TGTGCCAGCAGCTTCGGACAGGGGGCTCTTTACTATGGCTACACCTTC
cdr3_aa: CASSFGQGALYYGYTF

clone_size: -
d_call: -
v_call: TRBV7-6
j_call: TRBJ1-1
cdr3_nt: TGTGCCAGCAGCTTAATGGGGGGGCAGGCTGAAGCTTTCTTT
cdr3_aa: CASSLMGGQAEAFF

clone_size: -
d_call: -
v_call: TRBV6-6
j_call: TRBJ2-7
cdr3_nt: TGTGCCAGCAGTATGAGCGTCGAGCAGTACTTC
cdr3_aa: CASSMSVEQYF

clone_size: -
d_call: -
v_call: TRBV19
j_call: TRBJ1-3
cdr3_nt: TGTGCCAGCAGTATTGACGGGGGCTCTGGAAACACCATATATTTT
cdr3_aa: CASSIDGGSGNTIYF

clone_size: -
d_call: -
v_call: TRBV6-5
j_call: TRBJ2-2
cdr3_nt: TGTGCCAGCAGTTACTCACCGGGATCCCCAAGCGGGGAGCTGTTTTTT
cdr3_aa: CASSYSPGSPSGELFF

clone_size: few
d_call: TRBD2
v_call: TRBV5-1
j_call: TRBJ2-1
cdr3_nt: TGCGCCAGCAGCTCCCAAAGCGGGAGGGGGGGGATTGAGCAGTTCTTC
cdr3_aa: CASSSQSGRGGIEQFF

clone_size: -
d_call: -
v_call: TRBV14
j_call: TRBJ2-7
cdr3_nt: TGTGCCAGCAGCCATCGCGAGCGGGTGGAATACGAGCAGTACTTC
cdr3_aa: CASSHRERVEYEQYF

clone_size: -
d_call: TRBD1
v_call: TRBV5-1
j_call: TRBJ2-3
cdr3_nt: TGCGCCAGCAGCCCGGGACAGGGAACAGATACGCAGTATTTT
cdr3_aa: CASSPGQGTDTQYF

clone_size: few
d_call: -
v_call: TRBV20-1
j_call: TRBJ2-7
cdr3_nt: TGCAGCGGAGAGATCTCCTACGAGCAGTACTTC
cdr3_aa: CSGEISYEQYF

clone_size: -
d_call: TRBD1
v_call: TRBV30
j_call: TRBJ1-5
cdr3_nt: TGTGCCTGGGGACCGGGACAGGGGCTCCAGCCCCAGCATTTT
cdr3_aa: CAWGPGQGLQPQHF

clone_size: -
d_call: -
v_call: TRBV9
j_call: TRBJ1-2
cdr3_nt: TGTGCCAGCAGCGTAGGAGGGGCAGGGGCCAGCTATGGCTACACCTTC
cdr3_aa: CASSVGGAGASYGYTF

clone_size: few
d_call: TRBD1
v_call: TRBV19
j_call: TRBJ1-5
cdr3_nt: TGTGCCAGTAGTCAAAAGGGGGGACAGGGGGCTTCGTGGAATCAGCCCCAGCATTTT
cdr3_aa: CASSQKGGQGASWNQPQHF

clone_size: -
d_call: TRBD1
v_call: TRBV5-1
j_call: TRBJ2-1
cdr3_nt: TGCGCCAGCAGCATCCACCGGGACAGGACAAACAATGAGCAGTTCTTC
cdr3_aa: CASSIHRDRTNNEQFF

clone_size: -
d_call: TRBD2
v_call: TRBV30
j_call: TRBJ2-5
cdr3_nt: TGTGCCTGGAGTACTAGCGGGGGGGCCGGAGAGACCCAGTACTTC
cdr3_aa: CAWSTSGGAGETQYF

clone_size: few
d_call: -
v_call: TRBV4-1
j_call: TRBJ1-2
cdr3_nt: TGCGCCAGCAGCCAGGAGGGTAGGGTCTTCGATGGCTACACCTTC
cdr3_aa: CASSQEGRVFDGYTF

clone_size: few
d_call: TRBD1
v_call: TRBV5-1
j_call: TRBJ2-5
cdr3_nt: TGCGCCAGCCACCTTCAGACAGGGTTGGAGGAGACCCAGTACTTC
cdr3_aa: CASHLQTGLEETQYF

clone_size: -
d_call: -
v_call: TRBV5-1
j_call: TRBJ2-1
cdr3_nt: TGCGCCAGCAGCCCAACCGGGACTGACAATGAGCAGTTCTTC
cdr3_aa: CASSPTGTDNEQFF

clone_size: few
d_call: TRBD1
v_call: TRBV30
j_call: TRBJ1-3
cdr3_nt: TGTGCCTGGAGTGGGGACAGGGCGACTGGAAACACCATATATTTT
cdr3_aa: CAWSGDRATGNTIYF

clone_size: -
d_call: TRBD1
v_call: TRBV19
j_call: TRBJ2-2
cdr3_nt: TGTGCCAGCACCCGACAGGGGGCAATCACCGGGGAGCTGTTTTTT
cdr3_aa: CASTRQGAITGELFF

clone_size: -
d_call: -
v_call: TRBV5-4
j_call: TRBJ2-3
cdr3_nt: TGTGCCAGCAGCCGGGGGGCGACCCCAAGCCGAGTCAGCACAGATACGCAGTATTTT
cdr3_aa: CASSRGATPSRVSTDTQYF

clone_size: few
d_call: TRBD1
v_call: TRBV20-1
j_call: TRBJ1-1
cdr3_nt: TGCAGTATTGACAGGGGGACTGAAGCTTTCTTT
cdr3_aa: CSIDRGTEAFF

clone_size: -
d_call: TRBD2
v_call: TRBV5-1
j_call: TRBJ2-2
cdr3_nt: TGCGCCAGCAGCTTGGAGCCTAGCGGGAGACAATCCGGGGAGCTGTTTTTT
cdr3_aa: CASSLEPSGRQSGELFF

clone_size: few
d_call: -
v_call: TRBV5-1
j_call: TRBJ1-1
cdr3_nt: TGCGCCAGCAGCTTGGGGGACCGGGAGCGGGCCGAAGCTTTCTTT
cdr3_aa: CASSLGDRERAEAFF

clone_size: -
d_call: -
v_call: TRBV28
j_call: TRBJ2-7
cdr3_nt: TGTGCCAGCAGGGACACCTTCTACGAGCAGTACTTC
cdr3_aa: CASRDTFYEQYF

clone_size: -
d_call: -
v_call: TRBV10-3
j_call: TRBJ2-3
cdr3_nt: TGTGCCACCGTTTCCGGGGGGCTAGGCACAGATACGCAGTATTTT
cdr3_aa: CATVSGGLGTDTQYF

clone_size: few
d_call: -
v_call: TRBV18
j_call: TRBJ1-4
cdr3_nt: TGTGCCAGCTCGCCAGCCCAGGGTAATAATGAAAAACTGTTTTTT
cdr3_aa: CASSPAQGNNEKLFF

clone_size: few
d_call: -
v_call: TRBV10-2
j_call: TRBJ1-5
cdr3_nt: TGCGCCAGCAGACAGGCTATGAATCAGCCCCAGCATTTT
cdr3_aa: CASRQAMNQPQHF

clone_size: -
d_call: -
v_call: TRBV19
j_call: TRBJ1-2
cdr3_nt: TGTGCCAGTAGTACTGAAACCAGGGCTGGCTACACCTTC
cdr3_aa: CASSTETRAGYTF

clone_size: few
d_call: -
v_call: TRBV7-2
j_call: TRBJ2-3
cdr3_nt: TGTGCCAGCAGCTCCAGCTGGCGGAGCACAGATACGCAGTATTTT
cdr3_aa: CASSSSWRSTDTQYF

clone_size: few
d_call: TRBD1
v_call: TRBV27
j_call: TRBJ1-1
cdr3_nt: TGTGCCAGCAGTCCCGCCGGGACAGGGGGAGCTTTCTTT
cdr3_aa: CASSPAGTGGAFF

clone_size: -
d_call: -
v_call: TRBV10-2
j_call: TRBJ2-7
cdr3_nt: TGCGCCAGCGGGGCAGGCTACGAGCAGTACTTC
cdr3_aa: CASGAGYEQYF

clone_size: -
d_call: TRBD2
v_call: TRBV30
j_call: TRBJ2-7
cdr3_nt: TGTGCCTCGGGTAGCGGGAGCGGATACGAGCAGTACTTC
cdr3_aa: CASGSGSGYEQYF

clone_size: once
d_call: -
v_call: TRBV7-6
j_call: TRBJ2-7
cdr3_nt: TGTGCCAGCAGCTTAGTGCAGGGTGAGCAGTACTTC
cdr3_aa: CASSLVQGEQYF

clone_size: -
d_call: -
v_call: TRBV7-2
j_call: TRBJ2-2
cdr3_nt: TGTGCCAGCAGCCTTCAACGGGGAACCGGGGAGCTGTTTTTT
cdr3_aa: CASSLQRGTGELFF

clone_size: -
d_call: -
v_call: TRBV18
j_call: TRBJ1-3
cdr3_nt: TGTGCCAGCTCACCATCTGGTGGAGGGGATGGAAACACCATATATTTT
cdr3_aa: CASSPSGGGDGNTIYF

clone_size: -
d_call: TRBD2
v_call: TRBV7-2
j_call: TRBJ2-7
cdr3_nt: TGTGCCAGCAGCTTATCGCCAACTAGCGGGATAAATAGGGACGAGCAGTACTTC
cdr3_aa: CASSLSPTSGINRDEQYF

clone_size: few
d_call: -
v_call: TRBV29-1
j_call: TRBJ2-7
cdr3_nt: TGCAGCGGCGCTAGCGCGGCCTACGAGCAGTACTTC
cdr3_aa: CSGASAAYEQYF

clone_size: -
d_call: TRBD1
v_call: TRBV6-6
j_call: TRBJ2-5
cdr3_nt: TGTGCCAGCAGTTACGGGACAGCCCAAGAGACCCAGTACTTC
cdr3_aa: CASSYGTAQETQYF

clone_size: -
d_call: -
v_call: TRBV19
j_call: TRBJ2-5
cdr3_nt: TGTGCCAGTAGTATAGGCGGAACAGGGCCACAAGAGACCCAGTACTTC
cdr3_aa: CASSIGGTGPQETQYF

clone_size: -
d_call: TRBD1
v_call: TRBV4-1
j_call: TRBJ1-2
cdr3_nt: TGCGCCAGCAGCCCGGGACAGCGGATGAACTATGGCTACACCTTC
cdr3_aa: CASSPGQRMNYGYTF

clone_size: few
d_call: -
v_call: TRBV5-4
j_call: TRBJ1-2
cdr3_nt: TGTGCCAGCAGCTCCCTAGGCCAGGGGACAAGCTATGGCTACACCTTC
cdr3_aa: CASSSLGQGTSYGYTF

clone_size: few
d_call: -
v_call: TRBV4-2
j_call: TRBJ1-4
cdr3_nt: TGTGCCAGCAGCCAAGGGGTGGGCCTGAATGAAAAACTGTTTTTT
cdr3_aa: CASSQGVGLNEKLFF

clone_size: few
d_call: TRBD2
v_call: TRBV7-2
j_call: TRBJ2-1
cdr3_nt: TGTGCCAGCAGCCGACTAGCGGGAGGGCCCCTCGACAATGAGCAGTTCTTC
cdr3_aa: CASSRLAGGPLDNEQFF

clone_size: -
d_call: TRBD1
v_call: TRBV23-1
j_call: TRBJ2-7
cdr3_nt: TGCGCCAGCACCCACAGGACAGGATTTATCCGGGGCTCCTACGAGCAGTACTTC
cdr3_aa: CASTHRTGFIRGSYEQYF

clone_size: -
d_call: TRBD2
v_call: TRBV10-3
j_call: TRBJ2-7
cdr3_nt: TGTGCCACCCTCGGCCCCCCTAGCGGGGGGTTACGCAAGCAGTACTTC
cdr3_aa: CATLGPPSGGLRKQYF

clone_size: -
d_call: -
v_call: TRBV6-5
j_call: TRBJ2-7
cdr3_nt: TGTGCCAGCAGACAAGGACAGGAGGGCGAGCAGTACTTC
cdr3_aa: CASRQGQEGEQYF

clone_size: -
d_call: -
v_call: TRBV5-6
j_call: TRBJ2-1
cdr3_nt: TGTGCCAGCAGCTTGGCCGTGGAGTGGATAGGCAATGAGCAGTTCTTC
cdr3_aa: CASSLAVEWIGNEQFF

clone_size: few
d_call: TRBD1
v_call: TRBV6-1
j_call: TRBJ2-5
cdr3_nt: TGTGCCAGCAGTGAAAATAGGGGGCGGGAGACCCAGTACTTC
cdr3_aa: CASSENRGRETQYF

clone_size: -
d_call: TRBD1
v_call: TRBV6-5
j_call: TRBJ1-6
cdr3_nt: TGTGCCAGCCGAACGGGGACAGATTCACCCCTCCACTTT
cdr3_aa: CASRTGTDSPLHF